This is a list of T cell receptor beta chains from one sample in a study of identical twins. TCRdb reprocessed the 5' RACE reads with MiXCR, giving one entry per CDR3 protein. The sample yields more than 350,000 distinct CDR3 sequences, roughly 9% seen once. The sequenced material came from naive T cells sorted from blood. These receptors were obtained from a woman in her forties or fifties in good health. The CDR3 runs from the conserved cysteine through the conserved F or W. D genes are given only for firm matches. Some rows have no size entry. The others give once, few or many, or a class for an expanded clone.

>-|TRBJ2-1|-|15|TRBV11-2
CASSLAVKRLNEQFF
TGTGCCAGCAGCTTAGCGGTAAAGAGGTTAAATGAGCAGTTCTTC
>TRBD1|TRBJ1-5|-|19|TRBV27
CASSLKPLGQAISNQPQHF
TGTGCCAGCAGTTTAAAGCCTCTCGGACAGGCGATTAGCAATCAGCCCCAGCATTTT
>TRBD2|TRBJ2-1|few|16|TRBV6-4
CASSPLGRAEYNEQFF
TGTGCCAGCAGTCCCCTCGGGAGGGCGGAATACAATGAGCAGTTCTTC
>TRBD2|TRBJ2-1|many|16|TRBV24-1
CATSDLTSGFTGEQFF
TGTGCCACCAGTGATTTAACTAGCGGCTTTACCGGTGAGCAGTTCTTC
>-|TRBJ2-2|many|15|TRBV5-1
CASSLEAINTGELFF
TGCGCCAGCAGCTTGGAGGCTATAAACACCGGGGAGCTGTTTTTT
>-|TRBJ2-2|many|14|TRBV24-1
CATSEGGRTGELFF
TGTGCCACCAGTGAAGGGGGAAGGACCGGGGAGCTGTTTTTT
>TRBD1|TRBJ2-2|few|20|TRBV7-9
CASSTPSGDWGTGDTGELFF
TGTGCCAGCAGCACCCCCAGCGGCGATTGGGGGACAGGGGACACCGGGGAGCTGTTTTTT
>TRBD1|TRBJ1-2|many|15|TRBV20-1
CSASQQGKRIYGYTF
TGCAGTGCTAGTCAACAGGGGAAGAGGATCTATGGCTACACCTTC
>-|TRBJ2-1|-|14|TRBV7-9
CASLRLQGNNEQFF
TGTGCCAGCCTGCGGTTACAGGGAAACAATGAGCAGTTCTTC
>-|TRBJ1-2|few|14|TRBV20-1
CSARPSGALGGYTF
TGCAGTGCTAGACCCAGTGGGGCCTTGGGCGGCTACACCTTC
>-|TRBJ1-2|-|13|TRBV6-6
CASSYSVPYGYTF
TGTGCCAGCAGTTACTCGGTACCCTATGGCTACACCTTC
>-|TRBJ2-5|many|15|TRBV12-3/TRBV12-4
CASSMGRTHQETQYF
TGTGCCAGCTCCATGGGGCGGACGCACCAAGAGACCCAGTACTTC
>-|TRBJ1-1|few|15|TRBV5-6
CASSQVRFGRTEAFF
TGTGCCAGCAGCCAAGTTCGTTTTGGGAGGACTGAAGCTTTCTTT
>TRBD2|TRBJ2-1|few|16|TRBV12-3/TRBV12-4
CASRRRLAEPHNEQFF
TGTGCCAGCAGGCGGAGACTAGCGGAGCCCCACAATGAGCAGTTCTTC
>-|TRBJ2-7|few|13|TRBV4-1
CASRDQWSHEQYF
TGCGCCAGCAGGGATCAGTGGTCCCACGAGCAGTACTTC
>-|TRBJ1-3|few|15|TRBV4-1
CASSPRISRGNTIYF
TGCGCCAGCAGCCCCCGCATTAGCAGAGGAAACACCATATATTTT
>-|TRBJ2-7|-|14|TRBV11-2
CASSLIIQLGEQYF
TGTGCCAGCAGCTTAATTATTCAGTTGGGCGAGCAGTACTTC
>TRBD2|TRBJ2-2|many|15|TRBV6-4
CASSPRGENTGELFF
TGTGCCAGCAGTCCCCGGGGGGAGAACACCGGGGAGCTGTTTTTT
>-|TRBJ1-1|-|15|TRBV20-1
CSASPDSPPHREAFF
TGCAGTGCTAGTCCAGACAGCCCACCCCACCGGGAAGCTTTCTTT
>-|TRBJ2-1|few|15|TRBV5-1
CASSLEPKAHNEQFF
TGCGCCAGCAGCTTGGAACCCAAAGCCCACAATGAGCAGTTCTTC
>TRBD2|TRBJ2-3|few|15|TRBV7-9
CASSLLAGRTDTQYF
TGTGCCAGCAGCTTACTAGCGGGACGCACAGATACGCAGTATTTT
>TRBD2|TRBJ2-7|few|13|TRBV6-1
CASRGLAGTPQYF
TGTGCCAGCAGAGGACTAGCGGGGACTCCGCAGTACTTC
>-|TRBJ2-2|-|14|TRBV27
CASSLVGDTGELFF
TGTGCCAGCAGTTTAGTAGGGGACACCGGGGAGCTGTTTTTT
>TRBD2|TRBJ2-3|-|17|TRBV10-3
CAISDGLAGDGADTQYF
TGTGCCATCAGTGACGGACTAGCGGGAGACGGGGCAGATACGCAGTATTTT
>TRBD2|TRBJ2-1|few|18|TRBV12-3/TRBV12-4
CASSFRGLAGGAYNEQFF
TGTGCCAGCAGTTTCCGAGGACTAGCGGGAGGCGCCTACAATGAGCAGTTCTTC
>TRBD1|TRBJ2-7|few|14|TRBV29-1
CSVDPGQGSPWQYF
TGCAGCGTTGACCCGGGACAGGGGTCCCCCTGGCAGTACTTC
>TRBD2|TRBJ2-3|many|15|TRBV27
CASSLIAGGGDTQYF
TGTGCCAGCAGTCTAATAGCGGGAGGCGGAGATACGCAGTATTTT